Listed here are 27 T cell receptor beta chains from one sample, sequenced in a study of post-analysis software for immune sequencing data. Points from the study as a whole: A few TRBV segments appeared more often in patients than in controls, and TRBV5-6, TRBV5-1 and TRBV20-1 were among these.

Each TCR beta cDNA library carried unique molecular identifiers. TCRdb redid the calling of the PCR reads with MiXCR, one entry per CDR3 protein. The data hold roughly 200,000 distinct CDR3 sequences, with 29% observed a single time. No antigen is known for these receptors. Sequencing was performed on blood. The receptors were gathered from a girl aged 2-17 years with multiple sclerosis.

The chain combines TRBV5-8 with TRBJ2-7, with D possibly matching TRBD2 (6 bases). Germline V lookup: CDR1 SGHTS, CDR2 YDEGEE. The CDR3 is 19 residues long. V was cut by 2 bases and J by 3 bases, with 27 bases left in between. CDR3 region: CASSLVRVFRTIGGYEQYF. For the CDR3, the DNA is TGTGCCAGCAGCTTAGTACGAGTATTCCGGACCATCGGGGGCTACGAGCAGTACTTC.

This clonotype has just a few counts. The rearrangement joins TRBV7-2 to TRBJ2-1; 12 bases map to TRBD2. This CDR3 has 16 residues. Trimming at V came to 5 bases and at J to 5 bases, leaving 7 bases not matched to a gene. CDR1 and CDR2 from the germline V gene are SGHTA and FQGNSA. In DNA form, the CDR3 reads TGTGCCAGCAGCGCCAAAGGGACTAGCGGGCACAATGAGCAGTTCTTC. It encodes CASSAKGTSGHNEQFF.

This clonotype was detected once. This sequence may be a read error, since a much larger clone differs from it by one base. The V call is TRBV11-2, the J call TRBJ2-5; no clear D. The DNA matches TRBJ2-7 better at its end, which makes the J call doubtful. The CDR3 spans 14 residues. Germline V lookup: CDR1 SGHAT, CDR2 FQNNGV. CDR3 residues: CASNLGPGSYEQYF. The CDR3 nucleotides are TGTGCCAGCAACTTAGGTCCGGGTTCCTACGAGCAGTACTTC.

This clonotype was seen only a few times. The chain couples TRBV5-1 to TRBJ2-7; weak D call: TRBD2 (5 bases). This CDR3 contains 14 residues. Germline V gene sequence: CDR1 SGHRS, CDR2 YFSETQ. Trimming took off 2 bases at V and 10 bases at J, with 19 bases between the two ends. DNA for the CDR3: TGCGCCAGCAGCTTATCGGAGGCGGCGCGCACCCAGTACTTC. Translating it yields CASSLSEAARTQYF.

On this clonotype itself: One base away lies a much larger clone, so this may be a sequencing read error. It is unclear where the CDR3 begins or ends on the DNA, so no DNA is shown, and the CDR3 is as TCRdb lists it. This chain links TRBV29-1 with TRBJ2-3; the table gives TRBD1 as D, unverified against the DNA. Both ends counted, the CDR3 spans 15 residues. The germline V gene encodes CDR1 SQVTM and CDR2 ANQGSEA. CDR3 sequence: CSVGQGALSTDTRYF.

This clonotype was counted at least ten times. The chain carries TRBV5-1 and TRBJ2-1; no clear D. Trimming shortened V by 0 bases and J by 2 bases, and 9 bases separated the two germline ends. The CDR3 covers 15 residues. Germline assignment: CDR1 SGHRS and CDR2 YFSETQ. For the CDR3, the DNA is TGCGCCAGCAGCTTGGTCGCAAGCACCTACAATGAGCAGTTCTTC. Its translation: CASSLVASTYNEQFF.

This clonotype turned up a few times. This chain links TRBV12-5 with TRBJ1-2; 10 bases fit TRBD1. This CDR3 region has 16 residues. The germline CDR1 and CDR2 sequences are LGHNT and FRNRAP. V dropped 0 bases and J dropped 4; count of bases not matched to a gene: 5. For the CDR3, the DNA is TGTGCTAGTGGTTTGGTAGTGACAGGGGGCAGCTATGGCTACACCTTC. This encodes CASGLVVTGGSYGYTF.

This clonotype has a handful of counts. The genes are TRBV20-1 and TRBJ2-7, with 9 bases that match TRBD1. The CDR3 totals 13 residues. Germline loops: CDR1 DFQATT, CDR2 SNEGSKA (reference sequence). Germline trimming cut 5 bases from V and 2 bases from J; bases unmatched to any gene: 4. This chain's CDR3 is CSAWGQGTYEQYF. The CDR3 bases are TGCAGTGCTTGGGGACAGGGAACCTACGAGCAGTACTTC.

In the case of this clonotype: Possible read error: a much larger clone is one base away. The chain has TRBV10-3 and TRBJ2-3; D not resolved. Germline V lookup: CDR1 ENHRY, CDR2 SYGVKD. The CDR3 spans 14 residues. With 8 bases removed from V and 0 bases from J, the gap between germline ends came to 12 bases. The CDR3 DNA follows: TGTGCCATCGGCCGGATAGGGAGCACAGATACGCAGTATTTT. Encoded protein: CAIGRIGSTDTQYF.

Concerning this clonotype itself: Being one base from a much bigger clone, this may be a read error. This chain joins TRBV27 and TRBJ2-7, with D hard to call. CDR1 and CDR2 (germline): MNHEY, SMNVEV (reference sequence). The CDR3 runs 14 residues. The CDR3 is CASRLFGSSYEQYF. CDR3 in DNA: TGTGCCAGCAGGTTATTCGGGTCCTCCTACGAGCAGTACTTC.

The rearrangement joins TRBV11-3 to TRBJ2-3, with 7 positions matching TRBD2. Per germline, CDR1 SGHNT and CDR2 YENEEA. The CDR3 is 12 residues long. J lost 10 bases, V lost 1 base, and 2 bases had no gene match. The CDR3 region has the DNA TGTGCCAGCAGCTTAGGGGGGAGGGCGCAGTATTTT. Protein sequence: CASSLGGRAQYF.

This clonotype was counted ten times or more. The gene calls are TRBV10-3 and TRBJ1-5; weak D call: TRBD1 (5 bases). V dropped 0 bases and J dropped 2 bases, with 14 bases sitting between them. Looked up from germline, CDR1 is ENHRY and CDR2 is SYGVKD. CDR3 size: 17 residues. The CDR3 reads CAISESTSGPRNQPQHF. The CDR3 nucleotides are TGTGCCATCAGTGAGTCGACGTCAGGGCCGCGCAATCAGCCCCAGCATTTT.

This clonotype was recorded many times. This chain connects TRBV29-1 to TRBJ2-5; TRBD2 is a possible D gene (5 bases). Germline V gene lookup returns CDR1 SQVTM and CDR2 ANQGSEA. The CDR3 is 14 residues long. The V gene lost 2 bases and the J gene lost 2 bases, with 12 bases spanning the gap. Here the CDR3 reads CSVEYNGLQETQYF. The CDR3 DNA is TGCAGCGTTGAATACAACGGACTTCAAGAGACCCAGTACTTC.

This clonotype has only a few counts. The chain employs TRBV10-3 and TRBJ1-4, with 7 bases aligning to TRBD1. Germline loops: CDR1 ENHRY, CDR2 SYGVKD. J gave up 3 bases and V 9 bases, and 7 bases lay outside the gene matches. This CDR3 comprises 14 residues. CDR3 nucleotides: TGTGCCATTGGACGGGGACAGCCTAATGAAAAACTGTTTTTT. Protein sequence: CAIGRGQPNEKLFF.

With regard to this clonotype: Being one base from a much bigger clone, this may be a read error. The chain carries TRBV24-1 and TRBJ2-1, with TRBD1 as a possible D gene (5 bases). Germline V gene sequence: CDR1 KGHDR, CDR2 SFDVKD. This CDR3 is built from 12 residues. V lost 8 bases and J 4 bases, leaving 8 bases between the germline ends. The CDR3 DNA follows: TGTGCCACCAATGACAGTTACAATGAGCAGTTCTTC. It is translated as CATNDSYNEQFF.

This clonotype was seen a handful of times. Germline and junction disagree at one end, which may indicate a read error. The CDR3 protein is CAGSQVGGWNEQFF. CDR3 bases: TGCGCCGGCAGCCAAGTTGGAGGGTGGAATGAGCAGTTCTTC. The chain recombines TRBV4-1 with TRBJ2-1, with TRBD2 as a possible D gene (6 bases). Germline CDR1 and CDR2: MGHRA and YSYEKL. This CDR3 is built from 14 residues.

Ten or more counts support this clonotype. A read error may produce the germline difference seen at one junction end. This sequence joins TRBV10-3 and TRBJ2-1; the D is unclear. Germline V gene lookup returns CDR1 ENHRY and CDR2 SYGVKD. The CDR3 covers 18 residues. CDR3 sequence (DNA): TGTGCCATGTTCCATGATTGGATCGGATCGAGCTCCTACAAGGAGCAGTTCTTC. The encoded protein is CAMFHDWIGSSSYKEQFF.

The genes are TRBV5-5 and TRBJ2-1; D not resolved. V was clipped by 0 bases and J by 7 bases, with 5 bases between them. CDR1 is SGHKS, CDR2 YYEKEE, per germline (reference sequence). There are 12 residues in the CDR3. CDR3 nucleotides: TGTGCCAGCAGCTTGGAGAGAAATGAGCAGTTCTTC. Residues: CASSLERNEQFF.

A few counts support this clonotype. The rearrangement joins TRBV27 to TRBJ1-4; D not resolved. The CDR3 sequence is 16 residues long. The V gene's germline CDR1 is MNHEY and CDR2 SMNVEV (reference sequence). Trimming shortened V by 5 bases and J by 4 bases, and 17 bases separated the two germline ends. The CDR3 DNA reads TGTGCCAGCAGTCCATCCACAGCAGTTTTTAATGAAAAACTGTTTTTT. Translation: CASSPSTAVFNEKLFF.

This clonotype has just one count. V gene TRBV4-2 combines with J gene TRBJ2-7, with 8 bases identical to TRBD2. Gene TRBJ2-5 matches the end of the DNA better, so the J call may be wrong. The CDR3 consists of 14 residues. Germline CDR1 reads LGHNA; CDR2 reads YNFKEQ. This CDR3 is CASSPGTSYETQYF. In DNA form, the CDR3 reads TGTGCCAGCAGCCCCGGGACTAGTTATGAGACCCAGTACTTC.

This clonotype was counted ten times or more. J is TRBJ2-1 and V is TRBV20-1; TRBD2 agrees at 8 bases. From germline, CDR1 is DFQATT and CDR2 SNEGSKA (reference sequence). The V and J ends lost 2 bases and 7 bases, in that order; junction bases with no gene match: 13. The CDR3 length is 16 residues. CDR3 protein: CSARPTGGPAWNEQFF. The CDR3 DNA sequence: TGCAGTGCTAGACCAACGGGAGGGCCTGCGTGGAATGAGCAGTTCTTC.

This sequence joins TRBV3-1 and TRBJ1-6, with TRBD1 matching 8 bases. This CDR3 has 16 amino acids. V was pared by 4 bases and J by 7 bases, with 9 bases of the junction left unmatched. CDR1 and CDR2 from the germline V gene are LGHDT and YNNKEL (reference sequence). CDR3 residues: CASSRIHRDRNSPLHF. As DNA, the CDR3 is TGTGCCAGCAGCCGGATCCACCGGGACAGGAATTCACCCCTCCACTTT. Variable domain in full (rest from reference TRBV3-1 and TRBJ1-6): DTAVSQTPKYLVTQMGNDKSIKCEQNLGHDTMYWYKQDSKKFLKIMFSYNNKELIINETVPNRFSPKSPDKAHLNLHINSLELGDSAVYFCASSRIHRDRNSPLHFGNGTRLTVT.

The V and J genes are TRBV29-1 and TRBJ2-1, with a tentative D call TRBD1 (5 bases). V lost 4 bases and J lost 7, with 11 bases in between. The CDR3 is made up of 12 amino acids. Per the germline V gene, CDR1 is SQVTM and CDR2 is ANQGSEA. CDR3 region: CSVARVKNEQFF. DNA for the CDR3: TGCAGCGTTGCCAGGGTAAAGAATGAGCAGTTCTTC.

This clonotype has just a few counts. This sequence joins TRBV20-1 and TRBJ2-2, with D possibly matching TRBD2 (5 bases). The length of the CDR3 is 14 residues. The germline V and J ends were trimmed by 4 bases and 3 bases, with 12 bases remaining between them. Germline values: CDR1 DFQATT, CDR2 SNEGSKA (reference sequence). This chain's CDR3 is CSATDPGDTGELFF. The DNA of the CDR3 is TGCAGTGCTACAGACCCCGGGGACACCGGGGAGCTGTTTTTT.

At least ten counts were recorded for this clonotype. This chain uses TRBV29-1 with TRBJ2-7; D ambiguous. Germline V lookup: CDR1 SQVTM, CDR2 ANQGSEA. The CDR3 covers 14 residues. Trimming shortened V by 6 bases and J by 0 bases, and 15 bases separated the two germline ends. In DNA form, the CDR3 reads TGCAGCGTAGCTACCGATATTCCCTCCTACGAGCAGTACTTC. Its protein product is CSVATDIPSYEQYF.

This clonotype occurred a few times. The chain uses TRBV12-5 and TRBJ1-1; D is unclear. This CDR3 region has 14 residues. Trimming shortened V by 5 bases and J by 0 bases, and 10 bases separated the two germline ends. The germline gives CDR1 LGHNT, CDR2 FRNRAP. DNA of the CDR3: TGTGCTAGTGGTCCCCCTCATATGAACACTGAAGCTTTCTTT. Translated, it gives CASGPPHMNTEAFF.

The CDR3 spells CSARGPGSDVQFF. For the CDR3, the DNA is TGCAGTGCTAGAGGTCCGGGCTCCGATGTGCAGTTCTTC. The rearrangement uses TRBV20-1 and TRBJ2-1, with D unclear. V lost 1 base and J 12 bases, leaving 16 bases between the germline ends. The CDR3 contains 13 residues. Germline lookup yields CDR1 DFQATT and CDR2 SNEGSKA (reference sequence).